A selection of T cell receptor beta chains follows, all from one sample in a study of metastatic and nonmetastatic thyroid tumors. TCRdb reassembled clones from the PCR reads with MiXCR. The sample holds approximately 31,000 clones, roughly a fifth seen once. The sequenced sample was blood. These receptors were collected from a female donor with papillary thyroid cancer or a benign thyroid nodule (not recorded which). Some clones in this sample may be carry-over from other donors' samples. CDR3s include the opening cysteine and the closing phenylalanine or tryptophan. Each record gives: D gene, V gene, clone size, J gene, CDR3 DNA, CDR3 protein. D genes are given only for firm matches. Not all rows give a size; the values are once, few, many and, for expanded clones, a class.

D: TRBD2; V: TRBV12-3/TRBV12-4; size: few; J: TRBJ2-3; DNA: TGTGCCAGCAGCCATACTAGCGGGGGGGGCACGGATACGCAGTATTTT; CDR3: CASSHTSGGGTDTQYF
D: NA; V: TRBV5-1; size: NA; J: TRBJ2-7; DNA: TGCGCCAGCAGCCCGGACAGATACTACGAGCAGTACTTC; CDR3: CASSPDRYYEQYF
D: NA; V: TRBV4-1; size: NA; J: TRBJ2-5; DNA: TGCGCCAGCAGCCAAGGTCAGGGACCGCAGCGGGAGACCCAGTACTTC; CDR3: CASSQGQGPQRETQYF
D: NA; V: TRBV6-1; size: few; J: TRBJ1-2; DNA: TGTGCCAGCAGTGAAGGAGGGGGAGGAGGCTACTATGGCTACACCTTC; CDR3: CASSEGGGGGYYGYTF
D: NA; V: TRBV24-1; size: medium-sized; J: TRBJ2-3; DNA: TGTGCCACCAGTGACACCTCCGGGAGTAGCACAGATACGCAGTATTTT; CDR3: CATSDTSGSSTDTQYF
D: NA; V: TRBV7-9; size: many; J: TRBJ2-5; DNA: TGTGCCAGCAGCTTAGATTGGCACCCCAGGGCCCAGTACTTC; CDR3: CASSLDWHPRAQYF
D: TRBD1; V: TRBV6-1; size: many; J: TRBJ1-1; DNA: TGTGCCAGCAGTCGCCCGGGACAGGGGCACACTGAAGCTTTCTTT; CDR3: CASSRPGQGHTEAFF
D: TRBD1; V: TRBV11-2; size: NA; J: TRBJ1-3; DNA: TGTGCCAGCAGCAAGGACAGGTTTGCCGCGGGGTCCATATATTTT; CDR3: CASSKDRFAAGSIYF
D: TRBD1; V: TRBV10-3; size: few; J: TRBJ2-7; DNA: TGTGCCATCAGTGTCCCGGGACAGGGATCCTACGAGCAGTACTTC; CDR3: CAISVPGQGSYEQYF
D: NA; V: TRBV4-1; size: NA; J: TRBJ1-6; DNA: TGCGCCAGCAGCCAAGGAGGCTTTAATTCACCCCTCCACTTT; CDR3: CASSQGGFNSPLHF
D: NA; V: TRBV20-1; size: once; J: TRBJ1-4; DNA: TGCAGTGCTCGCGTCAGGGGAAAAAATGAAAAACTGTTTTTT; CDR3: CSARVRGKNEKLFF
D: TRBD1; V: TRBV5-1; size: NA; J: TRBJ2-7; DNA: TGCGCCAGCAGCTGGACCGGGACAGGCTTCGAGCAGTACTTC; CDR3: CASSWTGTGFEQYF
D: NA; V: TRBV20-1; size: NA; J: TRBJ1-2; DNA: TGCAGTGCTGGCCCTCCCGGGACGGACTATGGCTACACCTTC; CDR3: CSAGPPGTDYGYTF
D: NA; V: TRBV20-1; size: NA; J: TRBJ2-1; DNA: TGCAGTGCTTGGGGGCCCCTCTCCTACAATGAGCAGTTCTTC; CDR3: CSAWGPLSYNEQFF
D: TRBD1; V: TRBV6-1; size: medium-sized; J: TRBJ1-2; DNA: TGTGCCAGCAGTGAATTTTTACAGGGGGCGCTTAGCTATGGCTACACCTTC; CDR3: CASSEFLQGALSYGYTF
D: NA; V: TRBV19; size: many; J: TRBJ1-5; DNA: TGTGCCAGCTTTAATAGCAATCAGCCCCAGCATTTT; CDR3: CASFNSNQPQHF
D: TRBD2; V: TRBV6-2/TRBV6-3; size: few; J: TRBJ2-2; DNA: TGTGCCAGCAGTTACACACCGGGACTAGCGTCAGACACCGGGGAGCTGTTTTTT; CDR3: CASSYTPGLASDTGELFF
D: NA; V: TRBV15; size: few; J: TRBJ2-7; DNA: TGTGCCACCAGCAGAGGTGCAACAGGTGGGGAGCAGTACTTC; CDR3: CATSRGATGGEQYF
D: NA; V: TRBV2; size: many; J: TRBJ1-4; DNA: TGTGCCAGCAAGAGTCGGGGCCCTAATGAAAAACTGTTTTTT; CDR3: CASKSRGPNEKLFF
D: TRBD2; V: TRBV29-1; size: NA; J: TRBJ2-1; DNA: TGCAGCGTCAGGACTAGCGGTAATCCCTACAATGAGCAGTTCTTC; CDR3: CSVRTSGNPYNEQFF
D: NA; V: TRBV20-1; size: many; J: TRBJ1-6; DNA: TGCAGTGCTAGTGCTCTACAGCCAGGGATGGATTCACCCCTCCACTTT; CDR3: CSASALQPGMDSPLHF
D: NA; V: TRBV3-1; size: many; J: TRBJ1-1; DNA: TGTGCCAGCAGCCATGGACGGATCATGAACACTGAAGCTTTCTTT; CDR3: CASSHGRIMNTEAFF
D: TRBD1; V: TRBV10-3; size: medium-sized; J: TRBJ2-7; DNA: TGTGCCATCAGCCGTCGGGACAGGGGTTACGAGCAGTACTTC; CDR3: CAISRRDRGYEQYF
D: TRBD1; V: TRBV6-1; size: few; J: TRBJ1-1; DNA: TGTGCCAGCAGTGAACAGGGGGACACTGAAGCTTTCTTT; CDR3: CASSEQGDTEAFF
D: NA; V: TRBV5-5; size: many; J: TRBJ1-5; DNA: TGTGCCAGCAGCTTGGGAGGGTCACAGCCCCAGCATTTT; CDR3: CASSLGGSQPQHF
D: NA; V: TRBV18; size: NA; J: TRBJ2-4; DNA: TGTGCCAGCTCACCACCGAGTGGACATCTTTCGGAAAACATTCAGTACTTC; CDR3: CASSPPSGHLSENIQYF
D: NA; V: TRBV12-3/TRBV12-4; size: NA; J: TRBJ2-1; DNA: TGTGCCAGCAGTGGACAATACAATGAGCAGTTCTTC; CDR3: CASSGQYNEQFF
D: NA; V: TRBV6-2/TRBV6-3; size: few; J: TRBJ1-6; DNA: TGTGCCAGCAGTTACGGCAGGAGTTTAGGATCACCCCTCCACTTT; CDR3: CASSYGRSLGSPLHF
D: NA; V: TRBV4-1; size: many; J: TRBJ1-2; DNA: TGCGCCAGCAGCCGCCTGGGGGGGAACTATGGCTACACCTTC; CDR3: CASSRLGGNYGYTF
D: TRBD2; V: TRBV19; size: NA; J: TRBJ2-2; DNA: TGTGCCAGTAGTAATGATGGGGGGGTAAACACCGGGGAGCTGTTTTTT; CDR3: CASSNDGGVNTGELFF
D: NA; V: TRBV20-1; size: NA; J: TRBJ2-6; DNA: TGCAGTGCTAGACCCTTGGGGGTCGGGGCCAACGTCCTGACTTTC; CDR3: CSARPLGVGANVLTF
D: TRBD2; V: TRBV6-6; size: NA; J: TRBJ2-1; DNA: TGTGCCAGCAGCCCTGGACTAGCGGGAGGCTGGGTTAATGAGCAGTTCTTC; CDR3: CASSPGLAGGWVNEQFF
D: TRBD1; V: TRBV20-1; size: many; J: TRBJ1-1; DNA: TGCAGTGCTAGTGAGACAGGGATGGCCACTGAAGCTTTCTTT; CDR3: CSASETGMATEAFF
D: NA; V: TRBV19; size: many; J: TRBJ1-5; DNA: TGTGCCAGTAGTATCGGGGTCGGGACGGTGGGGGGGACCCAGCATTTT; CDR3: CASSIGVGTVGGTQHF
D: NA; V: TRBV6-2/TRBV6-3; size: NA; J: TRBJ1-2; DNA: TGTGCCAGCAGCTACGGTACAGTGAGCCTCTATGGCTACACCTTC; CDR3: CASSYGTVSLYGYTF
D: TRBD1; V: TRBV7-2; size: many; J: TRBJ1-5; DNA: TGTGCCAGCAAAGGGGGCGTCAATCAGCCCCAGCATTTT; CDR3: CASKGGVNQPQHF
D: TRBD2; V: TRBV11-2; size: few; J: TRBJ2-3; DNA: TGTGCCAGCAGCTCTGGACTAGCGGTGACAGATACGCAGTATTTT; CDR3: CASSSGLAVTDTQYF
D: TRBD1; V: TRBV20-1; size: NA; J: TRBJ2-7; DNA: TGCAGTGCTAGAGGAACCGGGACAGGGCAACCCTACGAGCAGTACTTC; CDR3: CSARGTGTGQPYEQYF
D: NA; V: TRBV12-3/TRBV12-4; size: many; J: TRBJ1-1; DNA: TGTGCCAGCAGTTTAGCGTTTGGGGGGTTGAGCATGAACACTGAAGCTTTCTTT; CDR3: CASSLAFGGLSMNTEAFF
D: TRBD2; V: TRBV11-2; size: NA; J: TRBJ2-5; DNA: TGTGCCAGCAGCTCGTTAGGATTGGCGGGGGGTGCGGGGTTGGAGACCCAGTACTTC; CDR3: CASSSLGLAGGAGLETQYF
D: NA; V: TRBV12-3/TRBV12-4; size: many; J: TRBJ2-6; DNA: TGTGCCAGCAGTATTCCGGGGGCCAACGTCCTGACTTTC; CDR3: CASSIPGANVLTF
D: NA; V: TRBV7-2; size: many; J: TRBJ1-3; DNA: TGTGCCAGCAGCTTAGGAGAGGGGATGGCTGGAAACACCATATATTTT; CDR3: CASSLGEGMAGNTIYF
D: TRBD2; V: TRBV6-4; size: few; J: TRBJ2-2; DNA: TGTGCCAGCAGTGCTAGCGGGGGGGCCACCGGGGAGCTGTTTTTT; CDR3: CASSASGGATGELFF
D: TRBD1; V: TRBV12-5; size: NA; J: TRBJ2-2; DNA: TGTGCTAGTGGTTTGTTTTGGTGGACAGGGAACACCGGGGAGCTGTTTTTT; CDR3: CASGLFWWTGNTGELFF
D: NA; V: TRBV18; size: many; J: TRBJ2-7; DNA: TGTGCCAGCTCACCAACCCAGGGATCGGACGAGCAGTACTTC; CDR3: CASSPTQGSDEQYF
D: TRBD2; V: TRBV9; size: few; J: TRBJ2-5; DNA: TGTGCCAGCAGCGCAGCCTTAGCGGGAACTCAAGAGACCCAGTACTTC; CDR3: CASSAALAGTQETQYF
D: NA; V: TRBV19; size: few; J: TRBJ2-1; DNA: TGTGCCAGTATGGCGAATGAGCAGTTCTTC; CDR3: CASMANEQFF
D: NA; V: TRBV6-1; size: few; J: TRBJ1-1; DNA: TGTGCCAGCAGTGATGTCGTAGGCTTAAACACTGAAGCTTTCTTT; CDR3: CASSDVVGLNTEAFF